This T cell receptor beta chain was identified during a study of cytomegalovirus exposure and HLA in healthy donors. General study points: A few of the chains that were CMV-associated were confirmed in vitro to be specific for CMV antigens.

Amplification used 60 Vbeta primers and 13 Jbeta primers. Data came from immunoSEQ multiplex PCR; TCRdb stores just in-frame clones and leaves some out. The table records 200,000 to 250,000 clones, more than 60% of them present only once. Regarding this clone: Antigen unknown.

Trimming cost V 2 bases and J 4 bases; bases outside gene matches: 7. The CDR3 has 15 residues. The V gene's germline CDR1 is SGHDT and CDR2 YYEEEE. This receptor was taken from an older woman in good health and CMV-seropositive. The sample comprised PBMCs. V usage is TRBV5-6 and J usage is TRBJ2-5; 8 bases agree with TRBD2. CDR3 sequence: CASSFRLAGGETQYF. As DNA, the CDR3 is TGTGCCAGCAGCTTCCGTCTAGCGGGCGGAGAGACCCAGTACTTC.